This T cell receptor beta chain derives from a study of sequential checkpoint blockade in melanoma. Study at large: Randomization was 1:1 between first-line nivolumab→ipilimumab and ipilimumab→nivolumab. Over 20 patients had matched tumor biopsies before treatment and at week 13 after nivolumab or ipilimumab alone. DNA from over 80 pretreatment tumor samples underwent TCRβ immunosequencing.

Treatment given: randomized to nivolumab then ipilimumab (arm A) or the reverse (arm B). Method: immunoSEQ multiplex PCR; TCRdb's copy keeps in-frame clones and lacks some. In the table there are 4,000 or so clones, approximately 21% of which are singletons. The length of the CDR3 is 15 residues. The germline V gene has CDR1 MNHGY and CDR2 SAAAGT. Trimming pared 8 bases from V and 4 bases from J, leaving 18 bases between. Only a few counts were recorded for this clone. This sequence was found in a human donor with melanoma. J is TRBJ2-1 and V is TRBV6-8, with a possible D match to TRBD1 (6 bases). The source was tumor tissue (inferred from file names), collected from a patient given nivolumab and ipilimumab in sequence. The CDR3 DNA follows: TGTGCCAGCTCACTGATACTCGGACAGTACAATGAGCAGTTCTTC. Its translation is CASSLILGQYNEQFF.